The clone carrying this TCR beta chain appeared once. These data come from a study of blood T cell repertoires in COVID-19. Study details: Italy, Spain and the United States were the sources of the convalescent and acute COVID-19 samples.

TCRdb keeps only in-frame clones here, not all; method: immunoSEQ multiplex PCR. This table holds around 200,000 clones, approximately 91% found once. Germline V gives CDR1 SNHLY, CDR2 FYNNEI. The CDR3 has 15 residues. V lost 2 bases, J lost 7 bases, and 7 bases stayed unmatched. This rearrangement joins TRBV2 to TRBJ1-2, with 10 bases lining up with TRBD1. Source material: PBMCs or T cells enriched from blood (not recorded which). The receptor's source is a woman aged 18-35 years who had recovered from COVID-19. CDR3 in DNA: TGTGCCAGCAGTGAAAAGACAGGGGGCTTAAGTGGCTACACCTTC. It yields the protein CASSEKTGGLSGYTF. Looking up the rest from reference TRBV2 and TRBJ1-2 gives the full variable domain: EPEVTQTPSHQVTQMGQEVILRCVPISNHLYFYWYRQILGQKVEFLVSFYNNEISEKSEIFDDQFSVERPDGSNFTLKIRSTKLEDSAMYFCASSEKTGGLSGYTFGSGTRLTVV.